A selection of T cell receptor beta chains follows, all from one sample in a study of CD8+ T cells in alopecia areata. The protocol was immunoSEQ multiplex PCR, while the TCRdb copy is restricted to in-frame clones and leaves out a portion. The sample records about 200,000 clones, more than 55% being singletons. Sequencing was done on a sample of CD8+ T cells sorted from blood. The receptors shown here come from a human donor in good health. CDR3s leave out the opening cysteine and the closing phenylalanine or tryptophan.

v_gene	CDR3aa
TRBV2	ASTHDIRDTEAF
TRBV10-2	ASSGHGEGMSSYNEQF
TRBV5-1	ASSLGGRTSGKYNEQF
TRBV9	ASSVEAGGTDTQY
TRBV7-9	ATRGSGNTIY
TRBV11-1	ASSKDFLEAF
TRBV4-1	ASSPLSGENIQY
TRBV9	ASSAGDRANSPLH
TRBV5-6	ASSLGVGNQPQH
TRBV12-5	ASGAGTEAF
TRBV5-1	ATSEAGGPDEQF
TRBV19	ASSKQEEAYNEQF
TRBV9	ASSVEGGASTDTQY
TRBV7-9	ASSYRDTQGYT
TRBV7-6	ASSPSGAASNEKLF
TRBV13	ASSETTSGEQY
TRBV4-1	ASSPRTAYGYT
TRBV11-2	ASSPRATEEAF
TRBV6-5	ASSYHKWDELF
TRBV7-2	ASSLKDRAGYGYT
TRBV9	ASSGSSTAMNTEAF
TRBV18	ASSPPQLEETQY
TRBV4-1	ASSQAVGNQPQH
TRBV27	ASSRADSNQPQH
TRBV6-5	ASNPRDSTDTQY
TRBV7-6	ASSPWTSGGLEQY
TRBV13	ASSLGTGVTDTQY
TRBV9	ASSTGGTEAF
TRBV6-1	ASSEPGSGELF
TRBV2	ASSAAGSGNTEAF
TRBV6-6	ASFREASGVYNEQF
TRBV29-1	SVEGVSGSGGYT
TRBV29-1	SVVPGEF
TRBV4-1	ASSQEGRVTEAF
TRBV4-1	ASSRSGQGAYEQY
TRBV6-5	ASSYGGGGGYT
TRBV23-1	ARGEDRTAGNTIY
TRBV4-1	ASSQEPGQGGDGYT
TRBV4-1	ASSQLAYQPDNQPQH
TRBV4-1	ASSPLQSPLH
TRBV10-2	ASSLTGNTGELF
TRBV29-1	SVNRGVQETQY
TRBV7-6	ASSLIYGGGAGVDTQY
TRBV29-1	SVVPGQSTDTQY